These T cell receptor beta chains were read from a single sample in a study of cytomegalovirus exposure and HLA in healthy donors. Repertoires were generated with immunoSEQ multiplex PCR, while TCRdb's copy carries only in-frame clones and drops some. The sample shows tens of thousands of clones, roughly 75% of them seen only once. The source material was PBMCs. The receptors originated from a man aged 40-50 years in good health and CMV-seronegative. Each CDR3 is given with its conserved first and last residue. Fields, in order: D gene, clone size, V gene, J gene, CDR3 protein, CDR3 DNA. The D gene is left open where the match is weak. Clone size appears in some rows only: once, few, many, or a class for an expanded clone.

D: NA; size: NA; V: TRBV5-4; J: TRBJ2-7; CDR3: CASSGESSYEQYF; DNA: TGTGCCAGCAGCGGGGAGAGCTCCTACGAGCAGTACTTC
D: NA; size: NA; V: TRBV4-1; J: TRBJ2-3; CDR3: CASSPQTTDTQYF; DNA: TGCGCCAGCAGCCCGCAGACTACAGATACGCAGTATTTT
D: NA; size: NA; V: TRBV19; J: TRBJ1-4; CDR3: CASSKQLDEKLFF; DNA: TGTGCCAGTAGTAAGCAACTGGATGAAAAACTGTTTTTT
D: NA; size: NA; V: TRBV7-7; J: TRBJ2-3; CDR3: CASSSTSTDTQYF; DNA: TGTGCTAGCAGCTCCACTAGCACAGATACGCAGTATTTT
D: NA; size: many; V: TRBV9; J: TRBJ1-2; CDR3: CASGEPPIYGYTF; DNA: TGTGCCAGCGGAGAACCTCCGATCTATGGCTACACCTTC
D: TRBD1; size: NA; V: TRBV28; J: TRBJ2-7; CDR3: CASSFGAGTGSYEQYF; DNA: TGTGCCAGCAGTTTTGGGGCCGGGACAGGGTCCTACGAGCAGTACTTC
D: TRBD2; size: NA; V: TRBV6-1; J: TRBJ2-1; CDR3: CASTTGGGRANEQFF; DNA: TGTGCCAGCACCACCGGGGGGGGAAGGGCGAATGAGCAGTTCTTC
D: NA; size: NA; V: TRBV7-9; J: TRBJ1-5; CDR3: CASSQEGGSNQPQHF; DNA: TGTGCCAGCAGCCAGGAGGGGGGGAGCAATCAGCCCCAGCATTTT
D: NA; size: NA; V: TRBV9; J: TRBJ2-3; CDR3: CASSVGQRSTDTQYF; DNA: TGTGCCAGCAGCGTAGGGCAGCGGAGCACAGATACGCAGTATTTT
D: NA; size: NA; V: TRBV30; J: TRBJ2-1; CDR3: CAWTGSSYNEQFF; DNA: TGTGCCTGGACAGGGTCTTCCTACAATGAGCAGTTCTTC
D: TRBD1; size: NA; V: TRBV6-6; J: TRBJ1-1; CDR3: CASSRGQGAVSEAFF; DNA: TGTGCCAGCAGTCGGGGACAGGGGGCAGTTTCTGAAGCTTTCTTT
D: TRBD2; size: NA; V: TRBV9; J: TRBJ2-1; CDR3: CASSVGLAGASNEQFF; DNA: TGTGCCAGCAGCGTAGGACTAGCGGGAGCATCCAATGAGCAGTTCTTC
D: NA; size: NA; V: TRBV19; J: TRBJ1-5; CDR3: CASSVQGRSNQPQHF; DNA: TGTGCCAGTAGCGTACAGGGAAGGAGCAATCAGCCCCAGCATTTT
D: NA; size: NA; V: TRBV9; J: TRBJ1-1; CDR3: CASSAYQGKGTEAFF; DNA: TGTGCCAGCAGCGCTTACCAGGGGAAGGGCACTGAAGCTTTCTTT
D: TRBD1; size: once; V: TRBV9; J: TRBJ1-1; CDR3: CASGLGQPNTEAFF; DNA: TGTGCCAGCGGACTGGGACAGCCGAACACTGAAGCTTTCTTT
D: TRBD1; size: NA; V: TRBV29-1; J: TRBJ1-1; CDR3: CSAFRGTGNTEAFF; DNA: TGCAGCGCCTTTCGCGGGACAGGGAACACTGAAGCTTTCTTT
D: NA; size: NA; V: TRBV5-6; J: TRBJ1-3; CDR3: CASSFRVSGNTIYF; DNA: TGTGCCAGCAGCTTCAGGGTATCTGGAAACACCATATATTTT
D: TRBD1; size: NA; V: TRBV5-1; J: TRBJ2-1; CDR3: CASSLGDRGWIF; DNA: TGCGCCAGCAGCTTGGGGGACAGGGGGTGGATCTTC
D: TRBD1; size: NA; V: TRBV25-1; J: TRBJ1-2; CDR3: CASRGQGEVYGYTF; DNA: TGTGCCAGTCGAGGACAGGGGGAGGTATATGGCTACACCTTC
D: TRBD2; size: NA; V: TRBV28; J: TRBJ2-7; CDR3: CASSLFGLAGERSYEQYF; DNA: TGTGCCAGCAGTTTATTTGGACTAGCGGGAGAACGCAGCTACGAGCAGTACTTC
D: NA; size: NA; V: TRBV6-5; J: TRBJ2-7; CDR3: CASRDLDLPLYEQYF; DNA: TGTGCCAGCAGGGATCTAGATCTCCCTCTCTACGAGCAGTACTTC
D: NA; size: NA; V: TRBV2; J: TRBJ2-3; CDR3: CASSEKTSTDTQYF; DNA: TGTGCCAGCAGTGAAAAGACTAGCACAGATACGCAGTATTTT
D: NA; size: NA; V: TRBV2; J: TRBJ2-5; CDR3: CASSTGSQETQYF; DNA: TGTGCCAGCAGTACCGGGAGTCAAGAGACCCAGTACTTC
D: NA; size: NA; V: TRBV5-6; J: TRBJ1-5; CDR3: CASSWGGGSNQPQHF; DNA: TGTGCCAGCAGCTGGGGCGGGGGGAGCAATCAGCCCCAGCATTTT
D: NA; size: once; V: TRBV21-1; J: TRBJ2-7; CDR3: CASSKASSEEVYEQYF; DNA: TGTGCCAGCAGCAAAGCTTCTAGCGAGGAGGTCTACGAGCAGTACTTC
D: NA; size: NA; V: TRBV7-9; J: TRBJ2-7; CDR3: CASSLRLDGEEQYF; DNA: TGTGCCAGCAGCTTAAGGTTAGATGGGGAGGAGCAGTACTTC
D: NA; size: NA; V: TRBV28; J: TRBJ1-4; CDR3: CASSLAGTRNEKLFF; DNA: TGTGCCAGCAGTTTAGCCGGGACACGAAATGAAAAACTGTTTTTT
D: NA; size: NA; V: TRBV7-8; J: TRBJ2-7; CDR3: CASSPVGLGGEQYF; DNA: TGTGCCAGCAGCCCCGTGGGTCTAGGCGGCGAGCAGTACTTC
D: NA; size: NA; V: TRBV11-2; J: TRBJ1-2; CDR3: CASSRPAGYGYTF; DNA: TGTGCCAGCAGCCGCCCGGCGGGCTATGGCTACACCTTC
D: TRBD1; size: NA; V: TRBV9; J: TRBJ1-3; CDR3: CASSVGTGERNTIYF; DNA: TGTGCCAGCAGCGTAGGGACAGGCGAAAGGAACACCATATATTTT
D: NA; size: NA; V: TRBV5-1; J: TRBJ2-7; CDR3: CASSFRGFDEQYF; DNA: TGCGCCAGCAGCTTTCGGGGGTTTGACGAGCAGTACTTC
D: NA; size: NA; V: TRBV5-1; J: TRBJ2-3; CDR3: CASSLGRERGTDTQYF; DNA: TGCGCCAGCAGTTTGGGACGGGAGAGGGGCACAGATACGCAGTATTTT
D: NA; size: NA; V: TRBV5-1; J: TRBJ2-7; CDR3: CASGGMVEPYEQYF; DNA: TGCGCCAGCGGCGGGATGGTCGAACCCTACGAGCAGTACTTC
D: NA; size: NA; V: TRBV5-1; J: TRBJ2-3; CDR3: CASSSKPHGGSADTQYF; DNA: TGCGCCAGCAGCTCGAAGCCCCATGGGGGGAGTGCAGATACGCAGTATTTT
D: TRBD1; size: NA; V: TRBV19; J: TRBJ1-5; CDR3: CASSMTRGEPQHF; DNA: TGTGCCAGTAGTATGACCAGGGGGGAGCCCCAGCATTTT
D: NA; size: NA; V: TRBV18; J: TRBJ1-4; CDR3: CASSQEEEKLFF; DNA: TGTGCCAGCTCGCAGGAGGAAGAAAAACTGTTTTTT
D: NA; size: few; V: TRBV28; J: TRBJ1-2; CDR3: CASAPAVTGLYGYTF; DNA: TGTGCCAGCGCCCCGGCCGTAACAGGGCTGTATGGCTACACCTTC
D: NA; size: NA; V: TRBV7-8; J: TRBJ2-3; CDR3: CASSSNSDTQYF; DNA: TGTGCCAGCAGCTCAAACTCAGATACGCAGTATTTT
D: NA; size: NA; V: TRBV19; J: TRBJ2-2; CDR3: CASSPGGRANTGELFF; DNA: TGTGCCAGTAGCCCCGGTGGCAGGGCGAACACCGGGGAGCTGTTTTTT
D: NA; size: NA; V: TRBV25-1; J: TRBJ1-2; CDR3: CASSEFGGRSYGYTF; DNA: TGTGCCAGCAGTGAATTCGGGGGACGGAGCTATGGCTACACCTTC
D: TRBD1; size: NA; V: TRBV15; J: TRBJ2-5; CDR3: CATSRQGIAETQYF; DNA: TGTGCCACCTCCAGACAGGGAATTGCAGAGACCCAGTACTTC